The 16 T cell receptor beta chains given below trace back to one sample, sequenced in a study of cytotoxic CD8 clonotypes in ibrutinib-treated CLL. TCRdb keeps only in-frame clones here, not all; method: immunoSEQ multiplex PCR. The repertoire holds approximately 130,000 clones, with around 80% as singletons. The sequencing used PBMCs, collected after 24 months of ibrutinib treatment. The receptors were gathered from a human donor with chronic lymphocytic leukemia.

The chain links TRBV7-2 to TRBJ2-1, with 12 bases aligning to TRBD2. The CDR3 spans 15 residues. V trimming: 6 bases; J trimming: 6 bases; junction bases outside the gene matches: 6. CDR1 is SGHTA and CDR2 is FQGNSA in the germline V gene. CDR3 region: CASRRPGLAGNEQFF. CDR3 DNA: TGTGCCAGCAGACGGCCGGGACTAGCGGGCAATGAGCAGTTCTTC.

The rearrangement uses TRBV19 and TRBJ1-4; TRBD1 agrees at 8 bases. In germline, CDR1 is LNHDA, CDR2 SQIVND (reference sequence). The V segment lost 5 bases and the J segment 7 bases; nucleotides outside the gene matches: 18. The CDR3 runs 18 residues. The CDR3 DNA follows: TGTGCCAGTAGTCCACGAGGGCAGGGGGCGGCTTTGGGTGAAAAACTGTTTTTT. Protein product: CASSPRGQGAALGEKLFF.

In this sample, this clone turned up once. This sequence joins TRBV30 and TRBJ1-6; D gene unclear. Per germline, CDR1 GTSNPN and CDR2 SVGIG (reference sequence). The V end was cut by 4 bases, the J end by 0 bases, with 16 bases between. The CDR3 is 17 residues long. The CDR3 DNA reads TGTGCCTGGACCCCCTTGAGGACGAGCTCCTATAATTCACCCCTCCACTTT. Protein: CAWTPLRTSSYNSPLHF.

The rearrangement joins TRBV9 to TRBJ1-4; D might be TRBD1 (5 bases). V dropped 4 bases and J dropped 8 bases, with 21 bases sitting between them. The CDR3 covers 16 residues. Per germline, CDR1 SGDLS and CDR2 YYNGEE. CDR3 nucleotides: TGTGCCAGCAGCCCCCGTACAGGCTGGGGGTCGGAAAAACTGTTTTTT. It codes for CASSPRTGWGSEKLFF.

This sequence joins TRBV7-2 and TRBJ2-1; either TRBD1 or TRBD2 may supply D (5 bases each). The CDR3 has 14 residues. V lost 4 bases and J 9 bases, leaving 16 bases between the germline ends. Germline CDR1 is SGHTA and CDR2 is FQGNSA. This CDR3 reads CASSSRVPGGEQFF. CDR3 nucleotides: TGTGCCAGCAGCTCCCGCGTCCCTGGGGGTGAGCAGTTCTTC.

This clone occurred a few times. The V gene is TRBV9, the J gene TRBJ1-1; 10 nucleotides match TRBD1. Germline lookup yields CDR1 SGDLS and CDR2 YYNGEE. The ends lost 3 bases at V and 4 bases at J; junction bases unmatched: 6. The CDR3 is 15 residues long. This CDR3 is CASSASGTGVTEAFF. The CDR3 nucleotides read TGTGCCAGCAGCGCCTCCGGGACAGGGGTCACTGAAGCTTTCTTT. Complete variable domain (other parts from reference TRBV9 and TRBJ1-1): DSGVTQTPKHLITATGQRVTLRCSPRSGDLSVYWYQQSLDQGLQFLIQYYNGEERAKGNILERFSAQQFPDLHSELNLSSLELGDSALYFCASSASGTGVTEAFFGQGTRLTVV.

The V and J genes are TRBV6-5 and TRBJ2-2; 7 bases align to TRBD1. V lost 4 bases, J lost 1 base, and 3 bases stayed unmatched. CDR1 is MNHEY, CDR2 SVGAGI, per germline. CDR3 length: 15 amino acids. The CDR3 nucleotides read TGTGCCAGCAGTTCAAGACAGGGGAACACCGGGGAGCTGTTTTTT. Its protein is CASSSRQGNTGELFF.

The chain employs TRBV28 and TRBJ2-7, with D possibly TRBD1 on 6 matching bases. The CDR3 totals 14 residues. Trimming cost V 2 bases and J 0 bases, with 8 bases left between them. Germline assignment: CDR1 MDHEN and CDR2 SYDVKM. CDR3 nucleotide sequence: TGTGCCAGCAGTTTAACAGGGAGCTCCTACGAGCAGTACTTC. Its protein product is CASSLTGSSYEQYF.

The chain has TRBV10-3 and TRBJ2-5, with D possibly matching TRBD2 (7 bases). Gene TRBJ2-7 matches the end of the DNA better, so the J call may be wrong. Germline assignment: CDR1 ENHRY and CDR2 SYGVKD. CDR3 size: 17 residues. The CDR3: CAISRRLGGGLTYEQYF. CDR3 sequence (DNA): TGTGCCATCAGTCGCCGGCTAGGCGGGGGCCTGACCTACGAGCAGTACTTC.

The chain is built from TRBV7-8 and TRBJ1-1; no clear D. Germline V gene data show CDR1 as SGHVS and CDR2 as FQNEAQ. The length of the CDR3 is 13 residues. V gave up 3 bases and J gave up 5 bases, with 10 bases separating them. CDR3 in amino acids: CASSFTGRTEAFF. CDR3 coding DNA: TGTGCCAGCAGCTTTACGGGGAGAACTGAAGCTTTCTTT. Full variable domain (remainder filled in from reference TRBV7-8 and TRBJ1-1): GAGVSQSPRYKVAKRGQDVALRCDPISGHVSLFWYQQALGQGPEFLTYFQNEAQLDKSGLPSDRFFAERPEGSVSTLKIQRTQQEDSAVYLCASSFTGRTEAFFGQGTRLTVV.

The gene calls are TRBV27 and TRBJ2-2, with TRBD1 matching over 7 bases. There are 14 residues in the CDR3. The V segment lost 5 bases and the J segment 5 bases; nucleotides outside the gene matches: 5. Germline V gives CDR1 MNHEY, CDR2 SMNVEV (reference sequence). The CDR3 sequence is CASSKGGFTGELFF. In DNA form, the CDR3 reads TGTGCCAGCAGTAAAGGGGGCTTTACCGGGGAGCTGTTTTTT.

The V call is TRBV10-2, the J call TRBJ2-2, with 7 bases lining up with TRBD1. Per the germline V gene, CDR1 is WSHSY and CDR2 is SAAADI. V shed 6 bases and J 4 bases; nucleotides not matched to a gene: 8. The CDR3 runs 15 residues. CDR3 in amino acids: CASSGNRGRTGELFF. The CDR3 nucleotides read TGCGCCAGCAGCGGAAACAGGGGACGCACCGGGGAGCTGTTTTTT.

This clone was seen only a few times. This chain joins TRBV7-9 and TRBJ1-2; 7 nucleotides agree with TRBD1. This CDR3 has 13 amino acids. The junction had 6 bases not matched to a gene; V was cut back by 3 bases and J by 8 bases. Germline loops: CDR1 SEHNR, CDR2 FQNEAQ (reference sequence). The CDR3 loop reads CASSFSGTEGYTF. The CDR3 DNA reads as TGTGCCAGCAGCTTTTCCGGGACAGAAGGCTACACCTTC. Full variable domain (rest looked up from reference TRBV7-9 and TRBJ1-2): DTGVSQNPRHKITKRGQNVTFRCDPISEHNRLYWYRQTLGQGPEFLTYFQNEAQLEKSRLLSDRFSAERPKGSFSTLEIQRTEQGDSAMYLCASSFSGTEGYTFGSGTRLTVV.

The V and J genes are TRBV7-9 and TRBJ2-7; no firm D call. Trimming took off 4 bases at V and 3 bases at J, with 7 bases between the two ends. This CDR3 contains 12 residues. The germline gives CDR1 SEHNR, CDR2 FQNEAQ (reference sequence). The chain's CDR3 is CASSSDGYEQYF. The CDR3 coding sequence is TGTGCCAGCAGCTCAGACGGCTACGAGCAGTACTTC.

This clone has only a few counts. CDR3 amino acids: CASSLAGGEQYF. As DNA, the CDR3 is TGTGCCAGCAGCTTGGCGGGCGGGGAGCAGTACTTC. The V gene is TRBV11-3, the J gene TRBJ2-7, with D possibly matching TRBD2 (5 bases). The length of the CDR3 is 12 residues. CDR1 and CDR2 (germline): SGHNT, YENEEA. V was cut by 3 bases and J by 7 bases, with 10 bases left in between.

The V call is TRBV5-8, the J call TRBJ1-4; the D is unclear. V dropped 7 bases and J dropped 8 bases, with 9 bases sitting between them. The CDR3 length is 11 residues. Germline V CDR1 and CDR2: SGHTS, YDEGEE. CDR3 nucleotide sequence: TGTGCCAGCCCCCGGCAGGAAAAACTGTTTTTT. It encodes CASPRQEKLFF.